This section outlines one T cell receptor beta chain sequence together with its context. Its target is not known. Isolation of CD4+ T cells took place after about nine days of culture. Among the vaccine recipients, none had a prior SARS-CoV-2 infection, and nucleocapsid antibodies were negative. Half-medium exchanges with IL-2 medium took place on days 3 and 7. There are 17 residues in the CDR3. The source of the sample is a study of vaccination effects on CD4 cells after COVID-19. Study observations and caveats: Marked clonal contraction was seen late after vaccination (in both infection- and vaccine-induced clones).

Sequencing was performed with immunoSEQ multiplex PCR; in TCRdb, only in-frame clones are kept and a portion is missing. Here the sample spans under 40,000 clones, 65% to 70% being singletons. V is TRBV21-1 and J is TRBJ2-1; the table calls TRBD1, which could not be checked here. TRBV21-1 is a pseudogene. The sequence was obtained from a human donor who received a COVID-19 vaccine. This sample comprised CD4+ T cells from PBMCs cultured without peptide, obtained before COVID-19 vaccination. This CDR3 is CASSKDGPTKFNNEQFF. CDR3 DNA: TGTGCCAGCAGCAAAGATGGCCCAACGAAATTTAACAATGAGCAGTTCTTC.